The rows below give T cell receptor beta chains drawn from one sample of a study of blood T cell repertoires in COVID-19. The protocol was immunoSEQ multiplex PCR, while the TCRdb copy is restricted to in-frame clones and leaves out a portion. The sample holds some 260,000 clones, around four fifths seen once. Sequencing was carried out using PBMCs or T cells enriched from blood (not recorded which). The receptors come from a man younger than 40 with acute COVID-19. CDR3s include the opening cysteine and the closing phenylalanine or tryptophan. D genes are given only for firm matches. Some rows have no size entry. The others give once, few or many, or a class for an expanded clone.

TRBV11-2	TRBD1	TRBJ1-1	NA	CASSPLRGPNTEAFF	TGTGCCAGCAGCCCCCTGAGGGGGCCTAACACTGAAGCTTTCTTT
TRBV7-2	TRBD2	TRBJ2-5	once	CASSLIVGTSPEGVTQYF	TGTGCCAGCAGCTTAATAGTCGGGACTAGCCCCGAGGGGGTGACCCAGTACTTC
TRBV19	TRBD1	TRBJ1-6	NA	CASSTGQGANRPPLHF	TGTGCCAGTAGTACGGGACAGGGGGCTAATCGTCCACCCCTCCACTTT
TRBV24-1	NA	TRBJ2-1	NA	CATSDLGTANEQFF	TGTGCCACCAGTGATTTGGGGACTGCAAATGAGCAGTTCTTC
TRBV7-3	TRBD2	TRBJ2-5	once	CASSLSGRVGETQYF	TGTGCCAGCAGCTTGAGCGGGAGGGTTGGAGAGACCCAGTACTTC
TRBV19	TRBD1	TRBJ1-4	NA	CASSVLTGGREKLFF	TGTGCCAGTAGTGTCTTGACAGGGGGCCGGGAAAAACTGTTTTTT
TRBV18	NA	TRBJ1-1	NA	CASGEKGNTEAFF	TGTGCCAGCGGGGAGAAGGGGAACACTGAAGCTTTCTTT
TRBV2	NA	TRBJ1-6	few	CASSERGSYNSPLHF	TGTGCCAGCAGTGAACGGGGCTCCTATAATTCACCCCTCCACTTT
TRBV4-2	NA	TRBJ2-2	few	CASSQDRGPGELFF	TGTGCCAGCAGCCAAGACAGGGGTCCCGGGGAGCTGTTTTTT
TRBV5-1	TRBD2	TRBJ2-3	NA	CASSREAGLDTQYF	TGTGCCAGCAGCAGGGAAGCGGGACTAGATACGCAGTATTTT
TRBV19	TRBD1	TRBJ1-1	NA	CASSRDRVNTEAFF	TGTGCCAGTAGTAGGGACAGGGTGAACACTGAAGCTTTCTTT
TRBV10-3	NA	TRBJ1-1	NA	CATTSRGNTEAFF	TGTGCCACCACCTCTCGGGGGAACACTGAAGCTTTCTTT
TRBV19	NA	TRBJ2-1	NA	CASSGPSGITGGEQFF	TGTGCCAGTAGTGGTCCTAGCGGGATAACAGGGGGTGAGCAGTTCTTC
TRBV7-2	TRBD1	TRBJ2-1	NA	CASSLPGGYNEQFF	TGTGCCAGCAGCTTACCAGGGGGCTACAATGAGCAGTTCTTC
TRBV2	TRBD1	TRBJ1-4	NA	CASRETGAVGKLFF	TGTGCCAGCAGAGAGACAGGGGCTGTTGGAAAACTGTTTTTT
TRBV6-1	TRBD1	TRBJ2-2	NA	CASSEALRGTGFGTGELFF	TGTGCCAGCAGTGAAGCGCTCAGGGGGACAGGGTTCGGAACCGGGGAGCTGTTTTTT
TRBV6-5	TRBD1	TRBJ1-6	NA	CASSYLTGDNSPLHF	TGTGCCAGCAGTTACCTGACAGGGGATAATTCACCCCTCCACTTT